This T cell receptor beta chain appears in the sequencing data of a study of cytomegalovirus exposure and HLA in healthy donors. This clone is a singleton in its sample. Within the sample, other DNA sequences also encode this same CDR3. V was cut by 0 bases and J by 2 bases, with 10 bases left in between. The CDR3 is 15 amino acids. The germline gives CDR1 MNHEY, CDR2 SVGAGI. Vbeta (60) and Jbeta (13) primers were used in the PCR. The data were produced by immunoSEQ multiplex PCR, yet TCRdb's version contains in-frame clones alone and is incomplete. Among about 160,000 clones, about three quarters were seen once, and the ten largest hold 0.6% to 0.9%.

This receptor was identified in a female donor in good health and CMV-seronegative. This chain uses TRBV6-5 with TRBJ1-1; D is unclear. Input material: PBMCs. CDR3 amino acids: CASSYSRQRNTEAFF. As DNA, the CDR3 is TGTGCCAGCAGTTACTCGAGGCAGAGAAACACTGAAGCTTTCTTT.